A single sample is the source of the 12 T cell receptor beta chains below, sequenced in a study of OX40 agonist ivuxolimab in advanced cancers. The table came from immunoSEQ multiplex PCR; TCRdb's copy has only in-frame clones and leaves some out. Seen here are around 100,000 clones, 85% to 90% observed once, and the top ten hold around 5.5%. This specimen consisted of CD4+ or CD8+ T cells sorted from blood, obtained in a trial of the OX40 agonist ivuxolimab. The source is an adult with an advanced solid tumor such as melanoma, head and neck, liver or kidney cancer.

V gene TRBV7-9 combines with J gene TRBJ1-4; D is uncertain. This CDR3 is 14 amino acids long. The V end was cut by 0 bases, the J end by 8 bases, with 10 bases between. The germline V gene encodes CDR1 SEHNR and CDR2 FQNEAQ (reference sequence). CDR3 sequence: CASSLAGSGEKLFF. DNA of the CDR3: TGTGCCAGCAGCTTAGCGGGATCAGGAGAAAAACTGTTTTTT.

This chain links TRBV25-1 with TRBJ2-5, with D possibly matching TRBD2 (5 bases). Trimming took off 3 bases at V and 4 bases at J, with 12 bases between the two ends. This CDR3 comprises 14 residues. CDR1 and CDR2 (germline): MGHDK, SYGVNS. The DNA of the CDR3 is TGTGCCAGCAGTGACCCAAGAGGGAGAGAGACCCAGTACTTC. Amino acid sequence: CASSDPRGRETQYF.

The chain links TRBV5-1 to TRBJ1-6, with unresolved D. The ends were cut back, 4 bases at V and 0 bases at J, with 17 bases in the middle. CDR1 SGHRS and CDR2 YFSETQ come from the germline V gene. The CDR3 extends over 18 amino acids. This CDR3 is CASSRSPMGSSYNSPLHF. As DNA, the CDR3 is TGCGCCAGCAGCCGGTCGCCAATGGGGAGCTCCTATAATTCACCCCTCCACTTT.

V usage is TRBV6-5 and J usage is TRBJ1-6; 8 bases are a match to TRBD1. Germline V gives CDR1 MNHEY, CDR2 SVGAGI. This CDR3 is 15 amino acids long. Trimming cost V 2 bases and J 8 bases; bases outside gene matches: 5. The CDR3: CASSYTTGVDSPLHF. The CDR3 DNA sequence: TGTGCCAGCAGTTACACGACAGGGGTCGATTCACCCCTCCACTTT.

The chain's CDR3 is CASRSYGYTF. The CDR3 nucleotides are TGTGCCAGCCGGAGTTACGGCTACACCTTC. This sequence joins TRBV27 and TRBJ1-2; D is unresolved. The germline V gene encodes CDR1 MNHEY and CDR2 SMNVEV (reference sequence). The CDR3 has 10 residues. V lost 8 bases, J lost 8 bases, and 9 bases lay in between.

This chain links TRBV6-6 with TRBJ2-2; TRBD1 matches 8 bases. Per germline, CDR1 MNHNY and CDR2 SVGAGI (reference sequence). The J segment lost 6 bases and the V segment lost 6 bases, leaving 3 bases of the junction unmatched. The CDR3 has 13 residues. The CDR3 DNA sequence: TGTGCCAGCAGCGACAGGGGACCCGGGGAGCTGTTTTTT. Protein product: CASSDRGPGELFF.

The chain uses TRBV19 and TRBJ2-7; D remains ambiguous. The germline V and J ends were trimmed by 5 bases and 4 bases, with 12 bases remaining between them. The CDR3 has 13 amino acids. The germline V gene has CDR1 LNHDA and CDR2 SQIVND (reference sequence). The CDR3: CASSLAAFYEQYF. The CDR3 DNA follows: TGTGCCAGTAGTTTGGCAGCCTTTTACGAGCAGTACTTC.

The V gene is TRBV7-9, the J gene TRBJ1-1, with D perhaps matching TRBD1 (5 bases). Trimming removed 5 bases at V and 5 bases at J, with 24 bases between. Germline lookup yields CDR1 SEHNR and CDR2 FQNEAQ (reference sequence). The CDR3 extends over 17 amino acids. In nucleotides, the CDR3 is TGTGCCAGCAGCCCGAAAGGCAAGGTTGGGGGGTGGACTGAAGCTTTCTTT. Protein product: CASSPKGKVGGWTEAFF.

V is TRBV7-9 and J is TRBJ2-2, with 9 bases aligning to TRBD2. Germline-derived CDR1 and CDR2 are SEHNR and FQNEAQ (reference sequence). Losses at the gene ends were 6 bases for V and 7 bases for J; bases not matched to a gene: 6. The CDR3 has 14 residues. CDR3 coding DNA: TGTGCCAGCAGATCTAGCGGGACTGGCGGGGAGCTGTTTTTT. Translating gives CASRSSGTGGELFF.

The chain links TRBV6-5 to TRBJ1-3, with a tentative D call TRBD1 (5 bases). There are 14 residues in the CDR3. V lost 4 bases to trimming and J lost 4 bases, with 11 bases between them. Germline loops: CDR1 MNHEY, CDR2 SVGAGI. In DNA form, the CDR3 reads TGTGCCAGCAGTTCAACAGGTGCCGGAAACACCATATATTTT. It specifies CASSSTGAGNTIYF.

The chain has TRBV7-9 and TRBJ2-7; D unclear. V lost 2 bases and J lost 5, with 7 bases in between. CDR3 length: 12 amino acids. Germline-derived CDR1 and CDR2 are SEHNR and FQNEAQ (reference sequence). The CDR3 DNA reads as TGTGCCAGCAGCTTAACAATGCACGAGCAGTACTTC. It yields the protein CASSLTMHEQYF.

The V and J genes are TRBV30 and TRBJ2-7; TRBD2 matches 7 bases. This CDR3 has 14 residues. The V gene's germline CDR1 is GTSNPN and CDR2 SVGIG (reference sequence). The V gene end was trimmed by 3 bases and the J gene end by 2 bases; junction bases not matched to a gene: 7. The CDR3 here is CAWSQVGGAYEQYF. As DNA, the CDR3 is TGTGCCTGGAGCCAGGTGGGGGGGGCCTACGAGCAGTACTTC.